Listed here are 32 T cell receptor beta chains from one sample, sequenced in a study of OX40 agonist ivuxolimab in advanced cancers. Measured with immunoSEQ multiplex PCR; TCRdb has only the in-frame clones, and not every one. The sample shows under 75,000 clones, about 93% of them seen only once. The specimen was CD4+ or CD8+ T cells sorted from blood, collected in a trial of the OX40 agonist ivuxolimab. The receptors derive from an adult with an advanced solid tumor such as melanoma, head and neck, liver or kidney cancer.

The V and J genes are TRBV6-5 and TRBJ2-1; 7 bases line up with TRBD2. V dropped 1 base and J dropped 9; count of bases not matched to a gene: 6. From germline, CDR1 is MNHEY and CDR2 SVGAGI. CDR3 length: 14 residues. In DNA, the CDR3 is TGTGCCAGCAGTTACTACGCGGGAGAGAGTGAGCAGTTCTTC. It translates to CASSYYAGESEQFF.

This clone was observed once. This chain uses TRBV4-1 with TRBJ2-1, with 10 bases aligning to TRBD2. J was trimmed by 7 bases and V by 2 bases; bases with no gene match: 5. Germline assignment: CDR1 MGHRA and CDR2 YSYEKL. The CDR3 is made up of 15 amino acids. Here the CDR3 DNA reads TGCGCCAGCAGCCAACTAGCGGGAGTGCTTAATGAGCAGTTCTTC. As protein: CASSQLAGVLNEQFF.

The count of this clone is one. V and J are TRBV27 and TRBJ2-5; D remains ambiguous. The CDR3 contains 14 residues. Looked up from germline, CDR1 is MNHEY and CDR2 is SMNVEV (reference sequence). Trimming stripped 6 bases from V and 2 bases from J, with 13 bases between. The CDR3 DNA follows: TGTGCCAGCAGACCTATAGCTGGGCAAGAGACCCAGTACTTC. This sequence encodes CASRPIAGQETQYF.

The V call is TRBV5-6, the J call TRBJ1-5; D gene uncertain. Germline assignment: CDR1 SGHDT and CDR2 YYEEEE. The V gene lost 0 bases and the J gene lost 7 bases, with 5 bases spanning the gap. CDR3 length: 12 residues. CDR3 sequence (DNA): TGTGCCAGCAGCTTGGGAAGACAGCCCCAGCATTTT. Protein sequence: CASSLGRQPQHF.

This chain links TRBV11-1 with TRBJ2-3, with D possibly being TRBD1 (6 bases). The germline V and J ends were trimmed by 0 bases and 0 bases, with 10 bases remaining between them. The CDR3 totals 16 residues. Germline CDR1 SGHAT, CDR2 FQDESV (reference sequence). The chain's CDR3 is CASSLAPGASTDTQYF. In nucleotides, the CDR3 is TGTGCCAGCAGCTTAGCTCCAGGGGCTAGCACAGATACGCAGTATTTT.

This clone has just one count. V is TRBV5-1 and J is TRBJ2-7, with D possibly being TRBD1 (5 bases). The CDR3 covers 12 residues. Trimming shortened V by 4 bases and J by 4 bases, and 9 bases separated the two germline ends. Germline V gene data show CDR1 as SGHRS and CDR2 as YFSETQ. CDR3 coding DNA: TGCGCCAGCAGCGGAGACAGTTACGAGCAGTACTTC. This encodes CASSGDSYEQYF.

This chain connects TRBV4-1 to TRBJ2-7; possibly TRBD2 for D (5 bases). CDR1 and CDR2 (germline): MGHRA, YSYEKL. The germline V and J ends were trimmed by 3 bases and 2 bases, with 14 bases remaining between them. CDR3 size: 15 residues. The chain's CDR3 is CASSQADSDPYEQYF. The DNA of the CDR3 is TGCGCCAGCAGCCAGGCCGATAGCGACCCCTACGAGCAGTACTTC.

This clone was found once. This chain joins TRBV5-1 and TRBJ2-5; weak D call: TRBD1 (5 bases). The V and J ends lost 0 bases and 1 base respectively, with 13 bases between them. Germline-derived CDR1 and CDR2 are SGHRS and YFSETQ. This CDR3 is built from 16 residues. The CDR3 loop is CASSLGKTVLQETQYF. The CDR3 region has the DNA TGCGCCAGCAGCTTGGGTAAGACAGTGCTCCAAGAGACCCAGTACTTC.

The chain employs TRBV21-1 and TRBJ2-1; TRBD1, the table's D call, lacks a check against the DNA. TRBV21-1 is termed a pseudogene. The CDR3 totals 13 residues. CDR3 nucleotides: TGTGCCAGCAGCTACAGGTTCCGCAATGAGCAGTTCTTC. Protein product: CASSYRFRNEQFF.

This clone has just one count. This chain joins TRBV28 and TRBJ1-1; a weak D match, TRBD1 (5 bases). The CDR3 loop spans 12 amino acids. The germline gives CDR1 MDHEN, CDR2 SYDVKM. Trimming left V 3 bases short and J 3 bases short, with 5 bases between. The CDR3, as DNA: TGTGCCAGCAGTTTGGGGGACACTGAAGCTTTCTTT. Translating it yields CASSLGDTEAFF.

The J gene is TRBJ2-2, the V gene TRBV27; a possible D gene is TRBD2 (5 bases). Germline V lookup: CDR1 MNHEY, CDR2 SMNVEV (reference sequence). The CDR3 has 14 amino acids. The V end was cut by 3 bases, the J end by 2 bases, with 7 bases between. CDR3 bases: TGTGCCAGCAGTTTTGGACTTAACACCGGGGAGCTGTTTTTT. It codes for CASSFGLNTGELFF.

CDR3 sequence (DNA): TGTGCCAGCAGATTCGGATCCTACGAGCAGTACTTC. Translating gives CASRFGSYEQYF. The V call is TRBV6-6, the J call TRBJ2-7; no clear D. The V and J ends lost 6 bases and 1 base respectively, with 7 bases between them. The germline CDR1 and CDR2 sequences are MNHNY and SVGAGI (reference sequence). CDR3 length equals 12 residues.

The J gene is TRBJ2-1, the V gene TRBV7-9, with D possibly matching TRBD1 (5 bases). From germline, CDR1 is SEHNR and CDR2 FQNEAQ (reference sequence). Deletions cut 5 bases from V and 2 bases from J, with 13 bases between. CDR3 length: 15 amino acids. The CDR3 coding sequence is TGTGCCAGCAGCGACCGACAGTCCACCTACAATGAGCAGTTCTTC. It is translated as CASSDRQSTYNEQFF.

This chain connects TRBV4-3 to TRBJ2-5; D is undetermined. There are 13 residues in the CDR3. Trimming stripped 0 bases from V and 4 bases from J, with 6 bases between. CDR1 and CDR2 (germline): LGHNA, YSLEER. The chain's CDR3 is CASSQDSGETQYF. CDR3 nucleotide sequence: TGCGCCAGCAGCCAAGACTCTGGAGAGACCCAGTACTTC.

On this clone: At one of its ends the junction is not consistent with the germline gene, which may arise from a read error. The V call is TRBV27, the J call TRBJ1-5; D gene uncertain. Germline V lookup: CDR1 MNHEY, CDR2 SMNVEV (reference sequence). The CDR3 covers 14 residues. The CDR3 DNA follows: TGTGCCAGCAGTCTATCAATTGGCAATCAGCCCCAGCATTTT. Protein: CASSLSIGNQPQHF.

This rearrangement joins TRBV7-2 to TRBJ2-3; D is perhaps TRBD2 (5 bases). Germline V gene data show CDR1 as SGHTA and CDR2 as FQGNSA. The CDR3 runs 16 residues. The V and J ends lost 2 bases and 0 bases respectively, with 12 bases between them. The CDR3 sequence: CASSLLGVHSTDTQYF. CDR3 DNA: TGTGCCAGCAGCTTACTGGGAGTACATAGCACAGATACGCAGTATTTT.

In its sample, this clone was seen once. The chain has TRBV27 and TRBJ2-5; TRBD1 matches 9 bases. This CDR3 has 15 amino acids. From germline, CDR1 is MNHEY and CDR2 SMNVEV (reference sequence). J lost 7 bases, V lost 5 bases, and 11 bases had no gene match. CDR3 loop: CASSPPGQGRGTQYF. As DNA, the CDR3 is TGTGCCAGCAGTCCGCCGGGACAGGGAAGAGGGACCCAGTACTTC.

This chain uses TRBV11-2 with TRBJ2-6; TRBD1 or TRBD2 may be the D gene (5 bases each). Trimming took 3 bases from V and 9 from J, leaving 18 bases between them. CDR1 SGHAT and CDR2 FQNNGV come from the germline V gene. The CDR3 extends over 16 amino acids. CDR3 DNA: TGTGCCAGCAGCTTCACCCGGGGCAATCCCGTCAACGTCCTGACTTTC. Translation: CASSFTRGNPVNVLTF. The full variable domain, its missing parts supplied by reference TRBV11-2 and TRBJ2-6, is EAGVAQSPRYKIIEKRQSVAFWCNPISGHATLYWYQQILGQGPKLLIQFQNNGVVDDSQLPKDRFSAERLKGVDSTLKIQPAKLEDSAVYLCASSFTRGNPVNVLTFGAGSRLTVL.

This sequence joins TRBV5-1 and TRBJ2-2; possibly TRBD1 for D (5 bases). The germline V and J ends were trimmed by 0 bases and 5 bases, with 11 bases remaining between them. Germline V gives CDR1 SGHRS, CDR2 YFSETQ. The CDR3 has 15 residues. The CDR3 spells CASSLAQGWTGELFF. DNA for the CDR3: TGCGCCAGCAGCTTGGCCCAGGGTTGGACCGGGGAGCTGTTTTTT.

This chain connects TRBV27 to TRBJ2-3; 11 bases align to TRBD2. Germline-derived CDR1 and CDR2 are MNHEY and SMNVEV (reference sequence). This CDR3 comprises 16 residues. V was clipped by 7 bases and J by 3 bases; unmatched bases: 9. CDR3: CASNPLAGGFTDTQYF. The DNA for the CDR3 is TGTGCCAGCAATCCTCTAGCGGGAGGATTTACAGATACGCAGTATTTT.

The J gene is TRBJ1-1, the V gene TRBV6-5, with D unresolved. This CDR3 region has 10 residues. V was shortened by 6 bases and J by 4 bases, with 3 bases between the two germline ends. Germline V gives CDR1 MNHEY, CDR2 SVGAGI. The CDR3 is CASRGTEAFF. CDR3 coding DNA: TGTGCCAGCAGGGGCACTGAAGCTTTCTTT.

This clone was seen a single time. The chain recombines TRBV6-5 with TRBJ2-7; maybe TRBD2 (5 bases). Trimming pared 0 bases from V and 2 bases from J, leaving 11 bases between. CDR1 and CDR2 from the germline V gene are MNHEY and SVGAGI. The CDR3 covers 15 residues. The CDR3 region has the DNA TGTGCCAGCAGTTACTCGAGCGGCTCTGCCTACGAGCAGTACTTC. It translates to CASSYSSGSAYEQYF.

The J gene is TRBJ2-5, the V gene TRBV27; 9 bases match TRBD2. The DNA end lines up better with TRBJ2-7; the J call may be wrong. The CDR3 runs 15 residues. Germline V lookup: CDR1 MNHEY, CDR2 SMNVEV (reference sequence). CDR3: CASSPLASGMGEQYF. CDR3 DNA sequence: TGTGCCAGCAGTCCCCTGGCTAGCGGGATGGGCGAGCAGTACTTC.

V and J are TRBV6-6 and TRBJ2-7, with D possibly TRBD2 on 7 matching bases. Germline values: CDR1 MNHNY, CDR2 SVGAGI (reference sequence). V lost 7 bases to trimming and J lost 5 bases, with 12 bases between them. This CDR3 has 12 amino acids. CDR3 nucleotides: TGTGCCAGCAACGAAGGGGGGGACGAGCAGTACTTC. It specifies CASNEGGDEQYF.

The chain combines TRBV30 with TRBJ2-7; D gene unclear. This CDR3 spans 12 amino acids. V lost 0 bases and J 4 bases, leaving 7 bases between the germline ends. CDR1 is GTSNPN and CDR2 is SVGIG in the germline V gene (reference sequence). CDR3 sequence reads: CAWSVRRYEQYF. CDR3 in DNA: TGTGCCTGGAGTGTACGACGGTACGAGCAGTACTTC.

The chain employs TRBV6-5 and TRBJ2-7, with D possibly being TRBD2 (6 bases). The CDR3 contains 15 residues. Trimming took 8 bases from V and 3 from J, leaving 20 bases between them. Germline V gives CDR1 MNHEY, CDR2 SVGAGI. CDR3 in amino acids: CASSLAHGGHYEQYF. The CDR3 DNA reads as TGTGCCAGCTCTCTAGCCCACGGAGGGCACTACGAGCAGTACTTC.

J is TRBJ2-3 and V is TRBV7-6, with D unclear. The CDR3 extends over 14 amino acids. Looked up from germline, CDR1 is SGHVS and CDR2 is FNYEAQ. Trimming left V 2 bases short and J 0 bases short, with 6 bases between. CDR3 in amino acids: CASSLITSTDTQYF. For the CDR3, the DNA is TGTGCCAGCAGCTTAATCACTAGCACAGATACGCAGTATTTT.

The chain links TRBV6-5 to TRBJ1-5; tentative D call: TRBD1 (6 bases). Deletions cut 7 bases from V and 3 bases from J, with 10 bases between. The germline V gene has CDR1 MNHEY and CDR2 SVGAGI. The CDR3 runs 13 residues. CDR3 in amino acids: CASNQGYNQPQHF. The CDR3 region has the DNA TGTGCCAGCAATCAGGGGTACAATCAGCCCCAGCATTTT.

This chain uses TRBV11-1 with TRBJ2-3; maybe TRBD1 (6 bases). V was trimmed by 5 bases and J by 1 base, leaving 13 bases between them. The CDR3 has 15 residues. Germline V CDR1 and CDR2: SGHAT, FQDESV (reference sequence). The CDR3 bases are TGTGCCAGCAGCGTACGACAGGACGGCACAGATACGCAGTATTTT. Protein sequence: CASSVRQDGTDTQYF.

The CDR3 loop is CASRPLTSGNTIYF. The CDR3 region has the DNA TGTGCCAGCAGACCTCTTACCTCTGGAAACACCATATATTTT. This chain connects TRBV28 to TRBJ1-3; D unresolved. V was shortened by 6 bases and J by 0 bases, with 9 bases between the two germline ends. The CDR3 is made up of 14 amino acids. Germline values: CDR1 MDHEN, CDR2 SYDVKM.

This chain links TRBV5-4 with TRBJ2-7; D unresolved. The CDR3 sequence is 12 residues long. The V and J ends lost 7 bases and 0 bases respectively, with 8 bases between them. Germline V CDR1 and CDR2: SGHNT, YYREEE (reference sequence). In DNA form, the CDR3 reads TGTGCCAGCGCCCTTGACTCCTACGAGCAGTACTTC. Protein: CASALDSYEQYF.

The chain's CDR3 is CASSLERRDRSYEQYF. As DNA, the CDR3 is TGCGCCAGCAGCTTGGAGCGGCGGGACAGGTCGTACGAGCAGTACTTC. The chain recombines TRBV5-1 with TRBJ2-7; 8 bases match TRBD1. This CDR3 contains 16 residues. The junction had 9 bases not matched to a gene; V was cut back by 0 bases and J by 4 bases. Germline loops: CDR1 SGHRS, CDR2 YFSETQ.